This TCR beta chain was captured by sequencing in a study of metastatic and nonmetastatic thyroid tumors. As for the study in general: Comparative analysis of repertoires was undertaken across blood and tumor or nodule tissue obtained from malignant and benign thyroid patients.

In this sample, this clone turned up many times. Its antigen is as yet unknown. Study-wide results and caveats: Benign nodules were reported to have significantly lower TCR beta diversity than malignant thyroid tumors, in blood and tumor.

None of the patients had undergone any treatment ahead of thyroid surgery. Per the original data handling: For papillary thyroid cancer, a distant-metastasis classifier was constructed from CDR3 differences observed across clinicopathological groups. TCRdb re-clonotyped the PCR reads via MiXCR. What appears here as the V and J calls and clone size reflects TCRdb's work, not the paper's. This table holds roughly 45,000 clones, 3.2% found once. The specimen was blood. This clonotype originated in a female donor with papillary thyroid cancer or a benign thyroid nodule (not recorded which). Some clones in this sample may be carry-over from other donors' samples.

The CDR3 is CASSRTRGGVYEQYF. DNA for the CDR3: TGTGCCAGCAGCCGCACCAGAGGAGGGGTTTACGAGCAGTACTTC. The J gene is TRBJ2-7, the V gene TRBV7-6; TRBD2 is a possible D gene (6 bases). Between the trimmed V and J ends, which lost 5 bases and 4 bases, there was a span of 18 bases. This CDR3 has 15 residues. Germline CDR1 SGHVS, CDR2 FNYEAQ.